This T cell receptor beta chain was sequenced for a study of graft-versus-host responses after intestinal transplantation. As for the study in general: The whole recipient group had anti-thymocyte globulin induction followed by tacrolimus and steroids for around 3 years.

Sequencing was performed with immunoSEQ multiplex PCR; in TCRdb, only in-frame clones are kept and a portion is missing. The sample holds 45,000 to 50,000 clones; 90% to 95% are singletons and the top ten take 5.5% to 6%. As concerns this clone: The junction does not match germline at one end; this may be a read error.

From germline, CDR1 is SGHRS and CDR2 YFSETQ. CDR3 length: 14 amino acids. The sequence was collected from a human patient who received an intestinal transplant, so some T cells may come from the graft donor. J is TRBJ1-4 and V is TRBV5-1; 8 bases map to TRBD1. The material sequenced was PBMCs, taken approximately 740 days after a first intestinal transplant, on the day of a second. The CDR3 is CASSPTGAKEKLFF. Here the CDR3 DNA reads TGCGCCAGCAGCCCGACAGGGGCTAAGGAAAAACTGTTTTTT.